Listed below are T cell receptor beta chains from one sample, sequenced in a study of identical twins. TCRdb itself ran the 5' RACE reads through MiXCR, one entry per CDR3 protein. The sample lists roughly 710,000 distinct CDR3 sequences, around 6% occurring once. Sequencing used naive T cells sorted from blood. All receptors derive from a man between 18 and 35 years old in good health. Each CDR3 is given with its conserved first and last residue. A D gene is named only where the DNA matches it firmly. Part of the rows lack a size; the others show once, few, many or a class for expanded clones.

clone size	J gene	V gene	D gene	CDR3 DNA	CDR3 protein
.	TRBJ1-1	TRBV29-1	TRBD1	TGCAGCGTTTACGGGACAGGGGGCTTAATGGACACTGAAGCTTTCTTT	CSVYGTGGLMDTEAFF
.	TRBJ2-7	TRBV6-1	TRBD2	TGTGCCAGCAGTCCCCCGTCAGGACTAGCGGGCGAGCAGTACTTC	CASSPPSGLAGEQYF
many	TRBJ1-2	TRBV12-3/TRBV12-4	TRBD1	TGTGCCAGCAGCGCAACAGGGGGTACCACAGTGAGCGGCTACACCTTC	CASSATGGTTVSGYTF
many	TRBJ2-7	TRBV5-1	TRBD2	TGCGCCAGCAGCTTGGCTTCCGGACTAGCGGGAGAGCAGTACTTC	CASSLASGLAGEQYF
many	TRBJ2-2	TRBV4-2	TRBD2	TGTGCCAGCGGCATTAGCGGGAGTCGGACCGGGGAGCTGTTTTTT	CASGISGSRTGELFF
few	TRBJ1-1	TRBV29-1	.	TGCAGCGTTGAGAGGAGGGAAGAGGCTTTCTTT	CSVERREEAFF
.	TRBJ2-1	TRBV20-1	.	TGCAGTGCTAGCGAATGGGAAGACTCCTACAATGAGCAGTTCTTC	CSASEWEDSYNEQFF
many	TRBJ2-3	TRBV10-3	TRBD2	TGTGCCATCAGTGTGCGTAGCGGGATAAGCACAGATACGCAGTATTTT	CAISVRSGISTDTQYF
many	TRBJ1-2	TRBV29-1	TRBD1	TGCAGCGTTGAAGGTCCCCGGGACAGGGAGCATGGCTACACCTTC	CSVEGPRDREHGYTF
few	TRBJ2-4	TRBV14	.	TGTGCCAGCAGCCAAGATGGTAGTCAGTACTTC	CASSQDGSQYF
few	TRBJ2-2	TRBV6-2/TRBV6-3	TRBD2	TGTGCCAGCAGTTACCGAGCGGGAGGGCCCGCGGGGGAGCTGTTTTTT	CASSYRAGGPAGELFF
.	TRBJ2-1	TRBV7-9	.	TGTGCCAGCAGCTTAGAAGTCGGCCCTTACAATGAGCAGTTCTTC	CASSLEVGPYNEQFF
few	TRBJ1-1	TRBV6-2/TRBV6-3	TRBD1	TGTGCCAGCAGTTACGCCTTGGGACAGCCCGAGGAAGCTTTCTTT	CASSYALGQPEEAFF
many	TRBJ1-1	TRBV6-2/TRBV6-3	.	TGTGCCAGCAGTTCCATCAACACTGAAGCTTTCTTT	CASSSINTEAFF
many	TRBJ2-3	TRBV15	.	TGTGCCACCAGGGGACTTACAGATACGCAGTATTTT	CATRGLTDTQYF
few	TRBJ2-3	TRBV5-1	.	TGCGCCAGCAGCTCAGGGCCCCAAGATACGCAGTATTTT	CASSSGPQDTQYF
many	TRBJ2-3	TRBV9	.	TGTGCCAGCAGGGATCTAGCGAAGAGCACAGATACGCAGTATTTT	CASRDLAKSTDTQYF
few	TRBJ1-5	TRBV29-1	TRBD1	TGCAGCGTCGGGACAGGGTACAATCAGCCCCAGCATTTT	CSVGTGYNQPQHF
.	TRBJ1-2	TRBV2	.	TGTGCCAGCAGCGAGCCCGGGTCGGACTATGGCTACACCTTC	CASSEPGSDYGYTF
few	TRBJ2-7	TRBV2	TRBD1	TGTGCCAGCAGTGAAGAACAGGGGTTATTGGACGAGCAGTACTTC	CASSEEQGLLDEQYF
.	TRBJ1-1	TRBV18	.	TGTGCCAGCTCACCACTCGCAGGGGCGAAGAACACTGAAGCTTTCTTT	CASSPLAGAKNTEAFF
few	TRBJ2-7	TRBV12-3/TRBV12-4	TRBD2	TGTGCCACCGGACTAGTGTCCTACGAGCAGTACTTC	CATGLVSYEQYF